The clone carrying this T cell receptor beta chain was recorded only once. This specimen belongs to a study of blood T cell repertoires in COVID-19. Method: immunoSEQ multiplex PCR; TCRdb's copy keeps in-frame clones and lacks some. The sample has 120,000 or so clones; roughly 75% are singletons. The V gene's germline CDR1 is SGHTA and CDR2 FQGNSA. This CDR3 is 14 amino acids long. Trimming removed 1 base at V and 4 bases at J, with 9 bases between. The sequenced sample was peripheral blood. This receptor was taken from a man aged 55 to 70 with active or convalescent COVID-19. V usage is TRBV7-2 and J usage is TRBJ2-3; D unresolved. The CDR3 sequence is CASSLDPGADTQYF. CDR3 nucleotide sequence: TGTGCCAGCAGCTTAGACCCAGGCGCAGATACGCAGTATTTT. The full variable domain, its missing parts supplied by reference TRBV7-2 and TRBJ2-3, is GAGVSQSPSNKVTEKGKDVELRCDPISGHTALYWYRQSLGQGLEFLIYFQGNSAPDKSGLPSDRFSAERTGGSVSTLTIQRTQQEDSAVYLCASSLDPGADTQYFGPGTRLTVL.